Following are 4 T cell receptor beta chains from one sample sequenced in a study of T-cell reconstitution after alpha-beta-depleted transplantation in children. Researchers prepared the TCRbeta library using unique molecular identifiers, the study reports. TCRdb processed the PCR reads anew with MiXCR; each CDR3 protein has one entry. The sample lists approximately 1,000,000 distinct CDR3 sequences; around 30% were seen once. The specimen comprised PBMCs, mostly from graft donor cells, sampled 360 days after TCRalphabeta/CD19-depleted stem cell transplant. These TCRs come from a boy in the first two years of life who had a stem cell transplant for SCID, so the T cells may come from the graft donor.

Only a few counts were recorded for this clonotype. V is TRBV5-1 and J is TRBJ2-1, with D hard to call. Trimming took 2 bases from V and 6 from J, leaving 12 bases between them. Germline V gene lookup returns CDR1 SGHRS and CDR2 YFSETQ. This CDR3 comprises 14 residues. The CDR3 loop is CASSLSSSLNEQFF. CDR3 coding DNA: TGCGCCAGCAGCTTAAGTTCGAGCCTCAATGAGCAGTTCTTC.

The chain uses TRBV28 and TRBJ2-7, with TRBD1 identical over 8 bases. The CDR3 loop spans 12 amino acids. CDR1 and CDR2 (germline): MDHEN, SYDVKM. With V trimmed by 5 bases and J by 6 bases, 3 bases remained unmatched. The CDR3 DNA sequence: TGTGCCAGCAGTACAGGGGGAGGCGAGCAGTACTTC. Translation gives CASSTGGGEQYF.

The chain employs TRBV15 and TRBJ2-5; possible D gene TRBD1, 6 bases. This CDR3 has 13 residues. Per the germline V gene, CDR1 is LNHNV and CDR2 is YYDKDF (reference sequence). V dropped 5 bases and J dropped 2 bases, with 9 bases sitting between them. The CDR3 nucleotides read TGTGCCACCAGCTGGGGGCCTCAAGAGACCCAGTACTTC. This codes for CATSWGPQETQYF.

This clonotype was counted only a few times. The CDR3 loop is CAISDPGSGLRNEQFF. In DNA, the CDR3 is TGTGCCATCAGTGACCCCGGGTCGGGACTCCGCAATGAGCAGTTCTTC. V and J are TRBV10-3 and TRBJ2-1; perhaps TRBD2 as D (6 bases). V was shortened by 3 bases and J by 6 bases, with 18 bases between the two germline ends. This CDR3 region has 16 residues. Germline lookup yields CDR1 ENHRY and CDR2 SYGVKD.